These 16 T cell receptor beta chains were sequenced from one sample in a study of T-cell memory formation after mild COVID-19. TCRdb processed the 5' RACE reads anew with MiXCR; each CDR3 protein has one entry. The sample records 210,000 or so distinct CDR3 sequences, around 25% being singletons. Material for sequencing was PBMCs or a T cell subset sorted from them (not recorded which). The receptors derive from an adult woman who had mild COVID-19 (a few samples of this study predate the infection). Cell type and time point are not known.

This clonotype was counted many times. CDR3 DNA: TGTGCCAGCAGCTTAAGGCTAGCGGAGCTCTCCTACGAGCAGTACTTC. It yields the protein CASSLRLAELSYEQYF. The rearrangement joins TRBV7-9 to TRBJ2-7; the match to TRBD2 covers 7 bases. This CDR3 comprises 16 residues. J gave up 0 bases and V 2 bases, and 7 bases lay outside the gene matches. The germline CDR1 and CDR2 sequences are SEHNR and FQNEAQ (reference sequence).

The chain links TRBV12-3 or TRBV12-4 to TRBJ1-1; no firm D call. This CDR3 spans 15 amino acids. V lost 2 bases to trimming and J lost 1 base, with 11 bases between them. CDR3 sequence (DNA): TGTGCCAGCAGTTTACTGCGCCCGGGGAACACTGAAGCTTTCTTT. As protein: CASSLLRPGNTEAFF.

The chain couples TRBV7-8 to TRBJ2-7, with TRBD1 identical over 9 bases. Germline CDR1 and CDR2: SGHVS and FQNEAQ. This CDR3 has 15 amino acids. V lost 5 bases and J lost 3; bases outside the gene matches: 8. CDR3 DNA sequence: TGTGCCAGCAGCCATCCTGGACAGGGGAACTACGAGCAGTACTTC. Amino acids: CASSHPGQGNYEQYF.

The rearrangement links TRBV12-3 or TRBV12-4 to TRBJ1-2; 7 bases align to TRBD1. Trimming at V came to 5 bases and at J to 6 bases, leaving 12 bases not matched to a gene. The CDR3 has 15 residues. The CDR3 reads CASSLYRGGSDGYTF. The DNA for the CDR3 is TGTGCCAGCAGTCTTTACAGGGGAGGGAGCGATGGCTACACCTTC.

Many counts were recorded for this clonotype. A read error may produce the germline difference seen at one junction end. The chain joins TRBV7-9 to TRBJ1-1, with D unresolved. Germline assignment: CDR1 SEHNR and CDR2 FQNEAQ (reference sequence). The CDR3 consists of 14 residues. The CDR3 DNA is TGCGCCAGCAGCTTGGTGGCGGGAAACACTGAAGCTTTCTTT. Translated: CASSLVAGNTEAFF.

The CDR3 coding sequence is TGTGCCAGCATCAGAGCGGGCCGGCGCACAGATACGCAGTATTTT. Translated: CASIRAGRRTDTQYF. V is TRBV7-9 and J is TRBJ2-3, with D possibly matching TRBD2 (6 bases). Germline V lookup: CDR1 SEHNR, CDR2 FQNEAQ (reference sequence). V lost 7 bases to trimming and J lost 1 base, with 15 bases between them. The CDR3 covers 15 residues.

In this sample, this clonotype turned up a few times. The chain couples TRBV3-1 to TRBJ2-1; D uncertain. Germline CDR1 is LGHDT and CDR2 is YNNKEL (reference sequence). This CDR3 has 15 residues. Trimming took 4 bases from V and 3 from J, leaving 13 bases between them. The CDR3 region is CASSPVGNYYNEQFF. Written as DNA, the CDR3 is TGTGCCAGCAGCCCTGTAGGGAACTACTACAATGAGCAGTTCTTC.

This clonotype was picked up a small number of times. CDR3: CSARDWTNPKIQYF. CDR3 DNA sequence: TGCAGTGCTAGAGATTGGACTAACCCTAAAATTCAGTACTTC. The rearrangement links TRBV20-1 to TRBJ2-4; D is perhaps TRBD2 (6 bases). The V end lost 0 bases, the J end lost 10 bases, and 16 bases lay between the germline ends. This CDR3 comprises 14 residues. Germline loops: CDR1 DFQATT, CDR2 SNEGSKA (reference sequence).

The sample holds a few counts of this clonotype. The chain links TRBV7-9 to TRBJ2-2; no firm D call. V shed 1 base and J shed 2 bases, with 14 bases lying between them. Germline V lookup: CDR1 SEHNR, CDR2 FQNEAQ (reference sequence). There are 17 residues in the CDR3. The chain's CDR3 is CASSLGVSLYNTGELFF. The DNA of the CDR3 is TGTGCCAGCAGCTTAGGAGTCAGCTTGTACAACACCGGGGAGCTGTTTTTT.

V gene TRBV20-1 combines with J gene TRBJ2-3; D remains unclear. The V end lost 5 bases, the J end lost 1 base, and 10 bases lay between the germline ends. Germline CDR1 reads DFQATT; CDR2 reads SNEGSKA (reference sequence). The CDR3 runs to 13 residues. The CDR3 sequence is CSAPLYGTDTQYF. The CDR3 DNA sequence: TGCAGTGCTCCACTCTACGGCACAGATACGCAGTATTTT.

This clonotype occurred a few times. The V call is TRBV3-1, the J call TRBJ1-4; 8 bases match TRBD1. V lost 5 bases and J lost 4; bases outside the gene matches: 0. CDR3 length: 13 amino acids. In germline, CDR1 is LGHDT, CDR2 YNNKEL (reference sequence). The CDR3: CASSGQGNEKLFF. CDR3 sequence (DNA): TGTGCCAGCAGCGGACAGGGTAATGAAAAACTGTTTTTT.

The CDR3 DNA sequence: TGTGCCAGCAGCGTAGCCTCTCTAGCGGGGGACACCGGGGAGCTGTTTTTT. Its translation: CASSVASLAGDTGELFF. This sequence joins TRBV9 and TRBJ2-2; TRBD2 agrees at 10 bases. V gave up 0 bases and J gave up 3 bases; unmatched junction bases: 5. The CDR3 consists of 17 residues. Germline V gene sequence: CDR1 SGDLS, CDR2 YYNGEE.

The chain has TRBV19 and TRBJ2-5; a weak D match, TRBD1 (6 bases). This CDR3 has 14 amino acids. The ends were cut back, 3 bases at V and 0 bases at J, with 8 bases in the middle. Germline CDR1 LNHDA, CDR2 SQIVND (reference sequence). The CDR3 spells CASSIGTHQETQYF. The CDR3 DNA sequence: TGTGCCAGTAGTATTGGGACACACCAAGAGACCCAGTACTTC.

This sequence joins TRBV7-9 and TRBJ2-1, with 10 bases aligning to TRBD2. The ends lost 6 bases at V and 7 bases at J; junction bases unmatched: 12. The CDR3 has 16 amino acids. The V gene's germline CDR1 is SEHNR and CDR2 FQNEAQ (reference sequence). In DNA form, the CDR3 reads TGTGCCAGCAGTCCCGCTAGGGCTAGCGGGAGTAATGAGCAGTTCTTC. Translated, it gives CASSPARASGSNEQFF.

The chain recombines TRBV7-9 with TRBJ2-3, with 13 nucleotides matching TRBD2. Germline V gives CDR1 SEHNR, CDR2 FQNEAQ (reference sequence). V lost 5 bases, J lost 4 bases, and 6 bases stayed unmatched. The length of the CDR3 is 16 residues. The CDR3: CASSPGLAGVADTQYF. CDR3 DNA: TGTGCCAGCAGCCCTGGACTAGCGGGAGTGGCAGATACGCAGTATTTT.

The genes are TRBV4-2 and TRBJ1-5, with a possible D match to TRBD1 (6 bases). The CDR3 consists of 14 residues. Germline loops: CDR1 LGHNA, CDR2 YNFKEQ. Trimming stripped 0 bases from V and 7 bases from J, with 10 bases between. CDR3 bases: TGTGCCAGCAGCCAAGAGGGGGGCTGGCAGCCCCAGCATTTT. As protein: CASSQEGGWQPQHF.